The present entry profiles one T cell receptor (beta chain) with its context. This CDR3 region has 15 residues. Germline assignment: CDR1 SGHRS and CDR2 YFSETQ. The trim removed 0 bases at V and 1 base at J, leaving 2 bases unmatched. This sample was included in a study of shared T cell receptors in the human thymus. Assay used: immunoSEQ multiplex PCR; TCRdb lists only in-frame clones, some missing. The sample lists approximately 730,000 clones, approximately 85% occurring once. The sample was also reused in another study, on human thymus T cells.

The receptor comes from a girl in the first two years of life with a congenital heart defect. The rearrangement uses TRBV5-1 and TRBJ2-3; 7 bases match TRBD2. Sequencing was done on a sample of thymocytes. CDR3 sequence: CASSLVLAGTDTQYF. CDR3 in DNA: TGCGCCAGCAGCTTGGTTCTAGCGGGCACAGATACGCAGTATTTT.